This T cell receptor beta chain was sequenced in a study of a mutant IDH1 vaccine in newly diagnosed glioma. Study-wide findings and caveats: No link was apparently found between pseudoprogression and changes in top peripheral T cell clonotypes.

Time point reported: baseline, week 1 (first vaccination visit). Described treatment: pre-vaccination baseline after standard-of-care therapy. Sequenced by immunoSEQ multiplex PCR; TCRdb stores in-frame clones only, minus some. Seen here are 25,000 to 35,000 clones, almost 85% observed once, and the top ten hold roughly 20%. The germline V gene has CDR1 SGHRS and CDR2 YFSETQ. Trimming shortened V by 6 bases and J by 3 bases, and 6 bases separated the two germline ends. The CDR3 spans 11 residues. Comment on this clone: Antigen specificity is unknown.

The starting material was PBMCs, obtained from a glioma patient treated with radiotherapy, temozolomide or both. The sequence derives from a man aged 25-45 years with glioma. This chain uses TRBV5-1 with TRBJ2-5, with D unclear. The CDR3 region is CASKTEETQYF. CDR3 bases: TGCGCCAGCAAAACGGAAGAGACCCAGTACTTC.